The TCR beta chain under discussion was sequenced for a study of control samples from healthy donors and cancer patients. V dropped 3 bases and J dropped 0 bases, with 12 bases sitting between them. The V gene's germline CDR1 is SGHAT and CDR2 FQNNGV. The CDR3 extends over 16 amino acids. Sequencing was performed with immunoSEQ multiplex PCR; in TCRdb, only in-frame clones are kept and a portion is missing. This sample has over 45,000 clones, with approximately 89% found just once. V is TRBV11-2 and J is TRBJ2-1; D is possibly TRBD2 (6 bases). This clonotype was sampled from a man aged 35 to 55 with colorectal cancer. Sequences were obtained from PBMCs. Here the CDR3 reads CASSFLAVSSYNEQFF. In nucleotides, the CDR3 is TGTGCCAGCAGCTTTTTAGCGGTGAGCTCCTACAATGAGCAGTTCTTC.